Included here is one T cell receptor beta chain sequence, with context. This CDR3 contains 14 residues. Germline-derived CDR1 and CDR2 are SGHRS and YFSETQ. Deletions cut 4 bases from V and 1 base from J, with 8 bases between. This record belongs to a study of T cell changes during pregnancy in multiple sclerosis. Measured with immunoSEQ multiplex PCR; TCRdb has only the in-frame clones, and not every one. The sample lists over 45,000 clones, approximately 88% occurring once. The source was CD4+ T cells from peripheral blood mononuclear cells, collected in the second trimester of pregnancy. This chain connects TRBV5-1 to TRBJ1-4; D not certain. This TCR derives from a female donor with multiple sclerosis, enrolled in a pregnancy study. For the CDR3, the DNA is TGCGCCAGCAGCCTCGGTTTAACTAATGAAAAACTGTTTTTT. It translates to CASSLGLTNEKLFF. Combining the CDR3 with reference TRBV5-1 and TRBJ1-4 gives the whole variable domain KAGVTQTPRYLIKTRGQQVTLSCSPISGHRSVSWYQQTPGQGLQFLFEYFSETQRNKGNFPGRFSGRQFSNSRSEMNVSTLELGDSALYLCASSLGLTNEKLFFGSGTQLSVL.